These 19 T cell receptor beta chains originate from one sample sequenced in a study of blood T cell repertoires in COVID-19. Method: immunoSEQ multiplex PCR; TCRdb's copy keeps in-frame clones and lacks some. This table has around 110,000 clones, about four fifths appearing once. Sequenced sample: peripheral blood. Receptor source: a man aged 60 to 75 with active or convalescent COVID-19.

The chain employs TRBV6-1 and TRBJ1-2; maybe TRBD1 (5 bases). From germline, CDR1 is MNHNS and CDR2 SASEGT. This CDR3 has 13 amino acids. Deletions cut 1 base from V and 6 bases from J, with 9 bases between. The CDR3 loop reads CASSEEGADGYTF. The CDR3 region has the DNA TGTGCCAGCAGTGAAGAAGGGGCGGATGGCTACACCTTC.

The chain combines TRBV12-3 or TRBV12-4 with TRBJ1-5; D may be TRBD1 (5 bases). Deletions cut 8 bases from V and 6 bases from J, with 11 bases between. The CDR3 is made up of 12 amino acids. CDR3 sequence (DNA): TGTGCCAGCTCCAATAGGGGTCAGCCCCAGCATTTT. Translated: CASSNRGQPQHF.

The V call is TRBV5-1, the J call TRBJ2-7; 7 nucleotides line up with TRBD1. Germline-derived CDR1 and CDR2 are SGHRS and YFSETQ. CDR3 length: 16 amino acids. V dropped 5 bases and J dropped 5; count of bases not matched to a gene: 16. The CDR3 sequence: CASRGFSGTEQNEQYF. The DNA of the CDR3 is TGCGCCAGCAGGGGTTTTTCCGGGACAGAGCAGAACGAGCAGTACTTC. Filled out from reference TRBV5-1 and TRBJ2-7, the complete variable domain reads KAGVTQTPRYLIKTRGQQVTLSCSPISGHRSVSWYQQTPGQGLQFLFEYFSETQRNKGNFPGRFSGRQFSNSRSEMNVSTLELGDSALYLCASRGFSGTEQNEQYFGPGTRLTVT.

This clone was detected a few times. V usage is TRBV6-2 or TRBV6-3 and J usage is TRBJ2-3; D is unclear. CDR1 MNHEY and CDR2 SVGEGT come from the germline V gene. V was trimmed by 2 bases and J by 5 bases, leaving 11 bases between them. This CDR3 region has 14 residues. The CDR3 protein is CASSYNSLLDTQYF. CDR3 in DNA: TGTGCCAGCAGTTACAACAGTCTTTTAGATACGCAGTATTTT.

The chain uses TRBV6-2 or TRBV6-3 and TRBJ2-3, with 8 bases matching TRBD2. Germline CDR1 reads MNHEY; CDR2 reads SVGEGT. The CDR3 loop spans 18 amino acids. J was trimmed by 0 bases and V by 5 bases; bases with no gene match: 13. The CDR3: CASSRSTSGEDSTDTQYF. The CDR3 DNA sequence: TGTGCCAGCAGTCGTTCTACTAGCGGAGAGGATAGCACAGATACGCAGTATTTT.

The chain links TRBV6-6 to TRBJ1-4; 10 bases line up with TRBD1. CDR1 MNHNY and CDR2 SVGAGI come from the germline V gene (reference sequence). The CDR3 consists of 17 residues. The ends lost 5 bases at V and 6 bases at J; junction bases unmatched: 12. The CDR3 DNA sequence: TGTGCCAGCAGTCGTCCCGGGACAGGGGCCTGGGATGAAAAACTGTTTTTT. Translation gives CASSRPGTGAWDEKLFF.

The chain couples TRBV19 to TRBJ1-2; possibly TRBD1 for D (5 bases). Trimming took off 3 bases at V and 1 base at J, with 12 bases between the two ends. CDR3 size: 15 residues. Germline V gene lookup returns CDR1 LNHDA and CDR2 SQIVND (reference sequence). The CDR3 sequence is CASSIGRADNYGYTF. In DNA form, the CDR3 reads TGTGCCAGTAGTATTGGCAGGGCGGATAACTATGGCTACACCTTC.

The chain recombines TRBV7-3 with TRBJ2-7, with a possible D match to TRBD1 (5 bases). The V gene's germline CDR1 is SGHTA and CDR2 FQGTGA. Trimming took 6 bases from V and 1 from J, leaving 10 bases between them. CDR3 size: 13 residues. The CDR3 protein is CASSLDTSYEQYF. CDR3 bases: TGTGCCAGCAGTTTGGACACGTCCTACGAGCAGTACTTC.

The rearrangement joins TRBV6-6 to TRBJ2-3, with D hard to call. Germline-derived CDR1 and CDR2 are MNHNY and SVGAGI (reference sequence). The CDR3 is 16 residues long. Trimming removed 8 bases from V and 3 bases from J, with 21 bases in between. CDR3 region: CASGAPLKKQTDTQYF. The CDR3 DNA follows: TGTGCCAGCGGTGCCCCCTTGAAGAAACAAACAGATACGCAGTATTTT.

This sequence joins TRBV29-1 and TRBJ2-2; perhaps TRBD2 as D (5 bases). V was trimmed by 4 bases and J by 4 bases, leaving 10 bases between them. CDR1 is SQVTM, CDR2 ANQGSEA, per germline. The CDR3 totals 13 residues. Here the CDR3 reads CSVGSGGTGELFF. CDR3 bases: TGCAGCGTTGGAAGCGGAGGCACCGGGGAGCTGTTTTTT.

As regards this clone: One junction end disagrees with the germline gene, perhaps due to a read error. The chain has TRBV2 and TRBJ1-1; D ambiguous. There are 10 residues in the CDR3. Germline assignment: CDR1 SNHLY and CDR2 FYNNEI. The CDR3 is CASTTDWPGF. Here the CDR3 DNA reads TGTGCCAGCACCACGGACTGGCCAGGCTTT.

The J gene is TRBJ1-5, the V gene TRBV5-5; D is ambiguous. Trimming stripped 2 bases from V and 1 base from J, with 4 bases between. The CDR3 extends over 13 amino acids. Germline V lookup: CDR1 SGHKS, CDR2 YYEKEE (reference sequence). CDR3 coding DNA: TGTGCCAGCAGCTTAGAGAGCAATCAGCCCCAGCATTTT. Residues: CASSLESNQPQHF.

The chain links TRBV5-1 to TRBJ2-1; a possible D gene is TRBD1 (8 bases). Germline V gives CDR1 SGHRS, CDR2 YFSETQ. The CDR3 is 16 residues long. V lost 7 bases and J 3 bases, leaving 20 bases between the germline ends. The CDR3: CASGQGGSLNYNEQFF. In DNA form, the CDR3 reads TGCGCCAGCGGACAGGGAGGGAGTCTCAACTACAATGAGCAGTTCTTC.

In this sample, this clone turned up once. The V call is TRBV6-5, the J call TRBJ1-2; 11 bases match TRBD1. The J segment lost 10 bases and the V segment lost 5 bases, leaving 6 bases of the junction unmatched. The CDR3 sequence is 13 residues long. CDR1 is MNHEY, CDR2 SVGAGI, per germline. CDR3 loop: CASSRTGGDDYTF. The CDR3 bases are TGTGCCAGCAGTCGGACAGGGGGCGATGACTACACCTTC.

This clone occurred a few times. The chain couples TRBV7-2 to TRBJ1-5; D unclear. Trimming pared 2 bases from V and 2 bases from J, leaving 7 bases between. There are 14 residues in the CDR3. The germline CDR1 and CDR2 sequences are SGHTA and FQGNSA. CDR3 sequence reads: CASSLTSGNQPQHF. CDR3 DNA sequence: TGTGCCAGCAGCTTAACTTCGGGCAATCAGCCCCAGCATTTT.

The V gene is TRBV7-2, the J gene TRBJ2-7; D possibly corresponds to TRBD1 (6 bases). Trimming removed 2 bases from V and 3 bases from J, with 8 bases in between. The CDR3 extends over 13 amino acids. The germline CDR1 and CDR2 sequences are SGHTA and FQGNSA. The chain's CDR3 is CASSLRDNYEQYF. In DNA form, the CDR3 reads TGTGCCAGCAGCTTAAGGGACAACTACGAGCAGTACTTC.

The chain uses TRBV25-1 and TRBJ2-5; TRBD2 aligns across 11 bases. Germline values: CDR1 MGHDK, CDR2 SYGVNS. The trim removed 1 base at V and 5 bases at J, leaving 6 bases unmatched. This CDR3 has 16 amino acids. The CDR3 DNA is TGTGCCAGCAGTGAATCCCGACTAGCGGGATGGGAGACCCAGTACTTC. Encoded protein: CASSESRLAGWETQYF. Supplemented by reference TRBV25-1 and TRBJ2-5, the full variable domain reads EADIYQTPRYLVIGTGKKITLECSQTMGHDKMYWYQQDPGMELHLIHYSYGVNSTEKGDLSSESTVSRIRTEHFPLTLESARPSHTSQYLCASSESRLAGWETQYFGPGTRLLVL.

The CDR3, as DNA: TGTGCCAGCAGGTTGACAGGGGGAGACTATGGCTACACCTTC. It encodes CASRLTGGDYGYTF. The chain recombines TRBV28 with TRBJ1-2, with TRBD1 matching 9 bases. J gave up 3 bases and V 6 bases, and 5 bases lay outside the gene matches. Germline values: CDR1 MDHEN, CDR2 SYDVKM. There are 14 residues in the CDR3.

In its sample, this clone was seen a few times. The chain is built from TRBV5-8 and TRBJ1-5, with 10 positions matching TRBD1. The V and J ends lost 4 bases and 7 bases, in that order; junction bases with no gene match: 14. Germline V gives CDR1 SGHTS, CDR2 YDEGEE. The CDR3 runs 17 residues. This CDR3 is CASSAGRRQGAGQPQHF. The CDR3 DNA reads TGTGCCAGCAGCGCGGGGAGACGACAGGGGGCGGGGCAGCCCCAGCATTTT.